These 14 T cell receptor delta chains were all obtained from the same sample, sequenced in a study of gamma-delta T cells after stem cell transplantation. TCRdb reanalyzed the RT-PCR reads using CATT. The data contain over a thousand delta-chain clones, less than 7% of them singletons. The sequenced sample consisted of gamma-delta T cells. These receptors came from a human donor. It is not recorded whose cells these are; they may come from a transplant donor.

Regarding this clone: Given a far larger clone just one base away, this is likely a sequencing read error. The sample has other DNA sequences that encode this CDR3 too. This chain connects TRDV2 to TRDJ1; 7 bases line up with TRDD3. CDR3 length: 15 amino acids. Germline V gene data show CDR1 as GEAIGNYY and CDR2 as EKD. The CDR3 loop is CACDTVGDYTDKLIF. CDR3 nucleotides: TGCGCCTGTGACACCGTGGGGGACTACACCGATAAACTCATCTTT.

This clone was observed a handful of times. A read error likely explains this, since a far larger clone differs by one base. The chain is built from TRDV2 and TRDJ1; 9 bases are a match to TRDD3. Germline V gene data show CDR1 as GEAIGNYY and CDR2 as EKD. Trimming at V came to 0 bases and at J to 4 bases, leaving 8 bases not matched to a gene. This CDR3 is built from 16 residues. CDR3 coding DNA: TGTGCCTGTGACACCCTGGGGGATGCCATGAGCGATAAACTCATCTTT. Translation: CACDTLGDAMSDKLIF.

Sample share makes this clone medium-sized. A far larger clone is one base from this, pointing to a likely read error. The chain couples TRDV1 to TRDJ1, with TRDD2 matching 7 bases. Germline-derived CDR1 and CDR2 are TSWWSYY and QGS. The CDR3 is made up of 20 amino acids. Trimming removed 4 bases from V and 0 bases from J; junction bases left unmatched: 20. As DNA, the CDR3 is TGTGCTCTTGGGGGCATTTCCCTTCCCCCCTTCCTCGAGTACACCGATAAACTCATCTTT. Translation gives CALGGISLPPFLEYTDKLIF.

This clone rates as large. The V and J genes are TRDV1 and TRDJ1; TRDD3 might be the D (6 bases). Germline lookup yields CDR1 TSWWSYY and CDR2 QGS. V was cut by 6 bases and J by 0 bases, with 32 bases left in between. The length of the CDR3 is 21 residues. This chain's CDR3 is CALGEALLAGDPPSDTDKLIF. DNA of the CDR3: TGTGCTCTTGGAGAGGCCCTCTTGGCTGGGGACCCACCCTCGGACACCGATAAACTCATCTTT.

This clone has more than one count but fewer than ten. The TCRdb protein comes from a much larger clone and disagrees with this DNA's translation at residue 4, likely due to a read error; the protein given here is derived from the DNA. V is TRDV2 and J is TRDJ1; D may be TRDD3 (6 bases). Germline V gene lookup returns CDR1 GEAIGNYY and CDR2 EKD. Deletions cut 5 bases from V and 8 bases from J, with 20 bases between. There are 14 residues in the CDR3. The CDR3 nucleotides read TGTGCCTGTGGCGGACTGGGACAACAATCCAAACTCATCTTT. Its translation: CACGGLGQQSKLIF.

In regard to this clone: With a far larger clone one base away, a read error is the likely cause. The sample contains more than one DNA sequence encoding this CDR3. V is TRDV1 and J is TRDJ2; D remains ambiguous. This CDR3 is built from 12 residues. CDR1 and CDR2 from the germline V gene are TSWWSYY and QGS. The CDR3 DNA sequence: TGTGCTCTTGGGGAACCGACAGCACAACTCTTCTTC. Protein sequence: CALGEPTAQLFF.

This clone is termed medium-sized. A much larger clone differs by one base, so this may be a read error. V gene TRDV2 combines with J gene TRDJ1, with D uncertain. V gave up 3 bases and J gave up 4 bases, with 14 bases separating them. The CDR3 sequence is 14 residues long. The V gene's germline CDR1 is GEAIGNYY and CDR2 EKD. The DNA for the CDR3 is TGTGCCTGTGACGCGCTTACTGCTGGCGATAAACTCATCTTT. It encodes CACDALTAGDKLIF.

This clone was picked up a small number of times. The rearrangement joins TRDV2 to TRDJ1, with 7 bases matching TRDD3. The CDR3 runs 15 residues. The ends lost 0 bases at V and 4 bases at J; junction bases unmatched: 7. Germline V gene data show CDR1 as GEAIGNYY and CDR2 as EKD. DNA of the CDR3: TGTGCCTGTGACACCGTGGGGGGATTAAGCGATAAACTCATCTTT. Translated, it gives CACDTVGGLSDKLIF.

This clone has ten or more counts. The protein in TCRdb stems from a much larger clone and differs at residue 5 from this DNA's translation, likely a read error; here the protein is translated from the DNA. The chain joins TRDV2 to TRDJ1; D not certain. Germline CDR1 GEAIGNYY, CDR2 EKD. The CDR3 runs to 14 residues. Between the trimmed V and J ends, which lost 3 bases and 0 bases, there was a span of 10 bases. CDR3 in amino acids: CACDALANTDKLIF. The CDR3 nucleotides read TGTGCCTGTGACGCCCTCGCAAACACCGATAAACTCATCTTT.

Points on this clone: This DNA translates differently at residue 10 from the TCRdb protein, which is that of a much larger clone; a read error is likely, and the protein shown is the DNA's own translation. The chain recombines TRDV2 with TRDJ1; D is possibly TRDD3 (5 bases). Germline assignment: CDR1 GEAIGNYY and CDR2 EKD. This CDR3 is built from 14 residues. CDR3 sequence reads: CACDLTGITYKLIF. CDR3 DNA: TGTGCCTGTGACCTTACTGGAATCACCTATAAACTCATCTTT.

This chain links TRDV2 with TRDJ1, with D unclear. The V end lost 1 base, the J end lost 0 bases, and 17 bases lay between the germline ends. CDR3 length equals 17 residues. The V gene's germline CDR1 is GEAIGNYY and CDR2 EKD. In DNA form, the CDR3 reads TGTGCCTGTGACACTGTACCGACAAAGGGGTACACCGATAAACTCATCTTT. Translated, it gives CACDTVPTKGYTDKLIF.

A note on this clone: The protein in TCRdb stems from a much larger clone and differs at residue 10 from this DNA's translation, likely a read error; here the protein is translated from the DNA. The V call is TRDV2, the J call TRDJ1, with 9 nucleotides matching TRDD3. This CDR3 has 17 amino acids. Trimming removed 2 bases from V and 3 bases from J; junction bases left unmatched: 12. Per the germline V gene, CDR1 is GEAIGNYY and CDR2 is EKD. In DNA, the CDR3 is TGTGCCTGTGACATACTGGGGGACCCTACCAAGTCCGATAAACTCATCTTT. Protein: CACDILGDPTKSDKLIF.

This clone is judged medium-sized (0.01 to 0.1%). The chain recombines TRDV1 with TRDJ1, with D tentatively TRDD3 (6 bases). This CDR3 comprises 22 residues. Trimming stripped 3 bases from V and 10 bases from J, with 42 bases between. The germline V gene has CDR1 TSWWSYY and CDR2 QGS. CDR3 region: CALGDPFYGRKLGTYKSYGLIF. For the CDR3, the DNA is TGTGCTCTTGGGGATCCGTTTTATGGTCGTAAGCTGGGGACCTATAAATCTTACGGACTCATCTTT.

Judged by abundance, this clone is medium-sized. V gene TRDV2 combines with J gene TRDJ2; TRDD3 matches 12 bases. The CDR3 sequence is 18 residues long. Germline V gives CDR1 GEAIGNYY, CDR2 EKD. J gave up 0 bases and V 1 base, and 5 bases lay outside the gene matches. This CDR3 reads CACDTVLGDTTLTAQLFF. CDR3 nucleotide sequence: TGTGCCTGTGACACGGTACTGGGGGATACTACTTTGACAGCACAACTCTTCTTT.